The 2 T cell receptor beta chains below were found in one sample sequenced in a study of shared clonotypes between healthy human individuals. Assay used: immunoSEQ multiplex PCR; TCRdb lists only in-frame clones, some missing. The sample has roughly 500,000 clones, less than 85% seen once. Sequencing was performed on PBMCs. These receptors were taken from a woman between 35 and 50 years old in good health. Some clones in this sample may be carry-over from other donors' samples.

The chain uses TRBV7-8 and TRBJ2-7, with a tentative D call TRBD2 (5 bases). CDR1 is SGHVS, CDR2 FQNEAQ, per germline. The CDR3 contains 14 residues. The ends were cut back, 11 bases at V and 4 bases at J, with 21 bases in the middle. CDR3 sequence reads: CASGLSTGVYEQYF. The CDR3 bases are TGTGCCTCTGGACTCTCGACGGGTGTATACGAGCAGTACTTC.

The chain links TRBV9 to TRBJ1-3; TRBD1 aligns across 7 bases. The CDR3 totals 14 residues. With V trimmed by 4 bases and J by 2 bases, 3 bases remained unmatched. Germline V gives CDR1 SGDLS, CDR2 YYNGEE. CDR3: CASSWDSAGNTIYF. CDR3 DNA sequence: TGTGCCAGCAGCTGGGACAGCGCTGGAAACACCATATATTTT.